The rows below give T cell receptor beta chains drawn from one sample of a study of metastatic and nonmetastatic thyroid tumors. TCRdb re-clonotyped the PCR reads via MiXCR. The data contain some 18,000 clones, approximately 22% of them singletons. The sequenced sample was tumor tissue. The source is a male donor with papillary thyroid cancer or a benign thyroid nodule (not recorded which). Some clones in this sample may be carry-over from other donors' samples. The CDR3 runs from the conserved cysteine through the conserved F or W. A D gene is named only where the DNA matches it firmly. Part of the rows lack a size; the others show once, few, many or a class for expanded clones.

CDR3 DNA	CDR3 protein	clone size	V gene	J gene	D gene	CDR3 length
TGTGCCAGCAGCTGGACTAGCGGAGAGACCCAGTACTTC	CASSWTSGETQYF	many	TRBV5-6	TRBJ2-5	TRBD2	13
TGTGCCAGCAGCTCCCCCGGGACAGGGTTTGGCTACACCTTC	CASSSPGTGFGYTF	many	TRBV5-4	TRBJ1-2	TRBD1	14
TGTGCCAGTAACAAACTAGCGGGAGGGCCGGAGACCCAGTACTTC	CASNKLAGGPETQYF	medium-sized	TRBV19	TRBJ2-5	TRBD2	15
TGTGCCAGCAGCGTAGGGGTAGCGGGAGGGTCAGATACGCAGTATTTT	CASSVGVAGGSDTQYF	many	TRBV9	TRBJ2-3	TRBD2	16
TGTGCCAGCAGTTTATCTACTAGCGGGAGGGCTAACGAGCAGTACTTC	CASSLSTSGRANEQYF	NA	TRBV28	TRBJ2-7	TRBD2	16
TGTGCCAGCCGGTCGAATACGAGAAGGGACACCATATATTTT	CASRSNTRRDTIYF	medium-sized	TRBV27	TRBJ1-3	NA	14
TGTGCCAGTTCAACAGGGGGCATGGGTGGCTACACCTTC	CASSTGGMGGYTF	many	TRBV12-3/TRBV12-4	TRBJ1-2	TRBD1	13
TGTGCCAGCAGAAGGGGGGGTCAGGAAAAACTGTTTTTT	CASRRGGQEKLFF	many	TRBV6-1	TRBJ1-4	NA	13
TGCAGCGTTGAAGATCATTTAGCGGGAGTCGTGGATACGCAGTATTTT	CSVEDHLAGVVDTQYF	many	TRBV29-1	TRBJ2-3	TRBD2	16
TGTAGTGCTCTTCCGGGACTAGCGCGAGGTAACACCGGGGAGCTGTTTTTT	CSALPGLARGNTGELFF	NA	TRBV20-1	TRBJ2-2	TRBD2	17
TGTGCCAGCAGCCGACTGGGACAGGGGAGTTCACCCCTCCACTTT	CASSRLGQGSSPLHF	many	TRBV3-1	TRBJ1-6	TRBD1	15
TGCGCCAGCAGCTTGGGAGGGGGTGACGCTTTCTTT	CASSLGGGDAFF	once	TRBV5-1	TRBJ1-1	NA	12